This T cell receptor (beta chain) was identified in a study of cytomegalovirus exposure and HLA in healthy donors. V lost 4 bases and J lost 3; bases outside the gene matches: 7. This CDR3 has 15 residues. CDR1 MNHEY and CDR2 SMNVEV come from the germline V gene (reference sequence). TCRdb's table, derived via immunoSEQ multiplex PCR, lists solely in-frame clones and lacks some. The sample carries around 190,000 clones, 85% recorded once. Comments on this clone: Its target is unknown.

Whole-study findings and limits: That first-cohort TCR clusters tended to co-occur in the 90 to 150 validation repertoires was found in a later analysis.

The chain recombines TRBV27 with TRBJ1-1; 8 bases fit TRBD1. The sample comprised PBMCs. The source of this sequence is a man younger than 35 in good health and CMV-seropositive. The CDR3 sequence is CASSSGTGRDTEAFF. CDR3 nucleotide sequence: TGTGCCAGCAGTTCCGGGACAGGTAGGGACACTGAAGCTTTCTTT.